This TCR beta chain was identified during a study of blood T cell repertoires in COVID-19 (TCRdb year 2020). At the level of the whole study: Collaborator samples came from the United States, Italy and Spain and covered acute and convalescent phases of COVID-19. The prospective study material was composed of cDNA or gDNA derived from T cells, B-cell-depleted T cells, or PBMCs. Deeply sampled blood TCRbeta repertoires from subjects exposed to, actively infected with, or recovered from COVID-19 were included in the dataset. A freely available public database, intended as a resource for researchers studying the immune response to SARS-CoV-2, is where the repertoires were released. The samples were drawn from the first 160 participants of the ongoing ImmuneRACE study and from some 1,300 subjects provided by 6 global collaborators. Nearly every sample came with metadata listing a de-identified subject ID, COVID-19 status, age in years and sex. HLA class I and class II types, where available, came from metadata supplied by the sample provider rather than from assay-based typing. The paper's findings and limits, for the study overall: Clinical and demographic metadata were provided uncurated, with the amount varying by source and participant.

Collaborating institutions collected whole blood in K2EDTA tubes following their own protocols. For TCRbeta analysis, collaborators shipped samples in one of three forms: frozen whole blood, isolated PBMCs, or DNA extracted from either of those sample types. This clone was seen a handful of times. Its target antigen remains unknown. Within one base of it there is no much larger clone, and no base qualities were kept. The immunoSEQ Assay, a bias-controlled multiplex PCR, was used to amplify TCRbeta CDR3 regions from genomic DNA. For the original study's pipeline: The number of nucleated cells in each sample was estimated by amplification of reference gene primers within the assay. Sequence reads were collapsed and filtered to measure the absolute abundance of every unique TCRbeta CDR3 rearrangement. For each sample, productive Simpson clonality was calculated as the square root of Simpson's diversity index over productive rearrangements. What TCRdb holds here is the immuneACCESS table cut down to in-frame rearrangements. Part of the clones is not present; checked against another copy, under half of the missing clones reflect an unresolved V gene, and the others are unexplained. That table is the source of V, J and clone size, and D and trimming were worked out from the DNA. The sample includes just over 80,000 clones, with more than 75% observed a single time. Around 19% of the sample goes to the ten largest clones.

The receptor was isolated from a woman of 80 years or more with active or convalescent COVID-19. Sequenced sample: peripheral blood.

For the CDR3, the sequence is CASSLAAVTYEQYF. The DNA is TGCGCCAGCAGCTTGGCTGCGGTTACCTACGAGCAGTACTTC. The rearranged chain carries TRBV5-1 and TRBJ2-7; confidence is insufficient to name the D gene. From cysteine to phenylalanine, the CDR3 is 14 amino acids long. The entry retains the CDR3 DNA only, 42 bases that are in frame from base 1. According to the germline V gene, CDR1 reads SGHRS and CDR2 reads YFSETQ. V lost 0 bases and J lost 2 bases; the stretch between them is 9 bases long. The reference TRBV5-1 and TRBJ2-7 proteins fill in what lies around the CDR3, so the full variable domain reads KAGVTQTPRYLIKTRGQQVTLSCSPISGHRSVSWYQQTPGQGLQFLFEYFSETQRNKGNFPGRFSGRQFSNSRSEMNVSTLELGDSALYLCASSLAAVTYEQYFGPGTRLTVT.